These T cell receptor beta chains were read from a single sample in a study of chemoradiotherapy in HPV16-positive cancers. Profiled with immunoSEQ multiplex PCR; TCRdb holds only in-frame clones, not every one. The sample yields some 980 clones, about 80% seen once. The specimen was tumor tissue, collected from a patient who underwent chemoradiotherapy. These receptors came from a human donor with HPV-associated anogenital cancer. CDR3s include the opening cysteine and the closing phenylalanine or tryptophan. A D gene is named only where the DNA matches it firmly. A row's size may be missing; if present it is once, few, many or a size class.

d_call: .
v_call: TRBV18
j_call: TRBJ1-1
clone_size: .
cdr3_aa: CASSQVDYGVTEAFF
cdr3_nt: TGTGCCAGCTCCCAGGTGGATTATGGGGTAACTGAAGCTTTCTTT

d_call: .
v_call: TRBV6-1
j_call: TRBJ1-1
clone_size: .
cdr3_aa: CASSVGPWGTEAFF
cdr3_nt: TGTGCCAGCAGTGTCGGTCCTTGGGGGACTGAAGCTTTCTTT

d_call: .
v_call: TRBV19
j_call: TRBJ2-2
clone_size: .
cdr3_aa: CASSINRGKGTGELFF
cdr3_nt: TGTGCCAGTAGTATTAATCGGGGGAAAGGGACCGGGGAGCTGTTTTTT

d_call: .
v_call: TRBV5-4
j_call: TRBJ2-3
clone_size: .
cdr3_aa: CASRTTGRGADTQYF
cdr3_nt: TGTGCCAGCAGGACTACAGGGAGAGGGGCAGATACGCAGTATTTT

d_call: .
v_call: TRBV30
j_call: TRBJ2-5
clone_size: .
cdr3_aa: CAWTWGLWETQYF
cdr3_nt: TGTGCCTGGACATGGGGGCTCTGGGAGACCCAGTACTTC

d_call: .
v_call: TRBV12-5
j_call: TRBJ2-2
clone_size: .
cdr3_aa: CASGFAFDGGTGELFF
cdr3_nt: TGTGCTAGTGGTTTCGCTTTTGACGGAGGCACCGGGGAGCTGTTTTTT

d_call: .
v_call: TRBV9
j_call: TRBJ2-3
clone_size: .
cdr3_aa: CASSVVSGDTQYF
cdr3_nt: TGTGCCAGCAGCGTAGTTTCAGGAGATACGCAGTATTTT

d_call: TRBD2
v_call: TRBV5-1
j_call: TRBJ2-1
clone_size: .
cdr3_aa: CASSPSQLAGRRNEQFF
cdr3_nt: TGCGCCAGCAGCCCCTCCCAACTAGCGGGGAGAAGGAATGAGCAGTTCTTC

d_call: TRBD1
v_call: TRBV19
j_call: TRBJ1-3
clone_size: .
cdr3_aa: CASTMATGVSGNTIYF
cdr3_nt: TGTGCCAGTACCATGGCGACAGGGGTGTCTGGAAACACCATATATTTT

d_call: TRBD2
v_call: TRBV19
j_call: TRBJ2-2
clone_size: .
cdr3_aa: CASSRTSGDTGELFF
cdr3_nt: TGTGCCAGCTCCAGGACTAGCGGGGACACCGGGGAGCTGTTTTTT

d_call: .
v_call: TRBV10-2
j_call: TRBJ1-4
clone_size: .
cdr3_aa: CASTGPSTNEKLFF
cdr3_nt: TGCGCCAGCACGGGACCCTCAACTAATGAAAAACTGTTTTTT

d_call: TRBD1
v_call: TRBV6-5
j_call: TRBJ2-7
clone_size: .
cdr3_aa: CASSYSQGAYEQYF
cdr3_nt: TGTGCCAGCAGTTACTCCCAGGGGGCCTACGAGCAGTACTTC

d_call: TRBD1
v_call: TRBV18
j_call: TRBJ2-7
clone_size: once
cdr3_aa: CASSPPGTGVLYEQYF
cdr3_nt: TGTGCCAGCTCACCTCCCGGGACAGGGGTTTTATACGAGCAGTACTTC

d_call: TRBD2
v_call: TRBV6-1
j_call: TRBJ2-1
clone_size: .
cdr3_aa: CASSDGASGSDEQFF
cdr3_nt: TGTGCCAGCAGTGACGGAGCTAGCGGGTCCGATGAGCAGTTCTTC

d_call: .
v_call: TRBV9
j_call: TRBJ2-4
clone_size: .
cdr3_aa: CASSPPEQRIQYF
cdr3_nt: TGTGCCAGCAGCCCTCCTGAGCAGCGCATTCAGTACTTC

d_call: .
v_call: TRBV5-4
j_call: TRBJ2-3
clone_size: few
cdr3_aa: CASSLEARHDRTDTQYF
cdr3_nt: TGTGCCAGCAGCTTGGAGGCCAGGCATGATCGCACAGATACGCAGTATTTT

d_call: .
v_call: TRBV10-3
j_call: TRBJ2-2
clone_size: .
cdr3_aa: CAITHETGELFF
cdr3_nt: TGTGCCATCACCCATGAAACCGGGGAGCTGTTTTTT

d_call: .
v_call: TRBV7-9
j_call: TRBJ1-4
clone_size: few
cdr3_aa: CASSSLRWATNEKLFF
cdr3_nt: TGTGCCAGCAGCTCCCTGAGATGGGCCACAAATGAAAAACTGTTTTTT

d_call: .
v_call: TRBV29-1
j_call: TRBJ2-7
clone_size: .
cdr3_aa: CSALRGLSSYEQYF
cdr3_nt: TGCAGCGCCCTCCGGGGCCTCAGCTCCTACGAGCAGTACTTC

d_call: .
v_call: TRBV29-1
j_call: TRBJ1-3
clone_size: once
cdr3_aa: CSVDLGGNTIYF
cdr3_nt: TGCAGCGTCGATCTTGGGGGAAACACCATATATTTT

d_call: .
v_call: TRBV5-1
j_call: TRBJ2-3
clone_size: .
cdr3_aa: CASSFGDTQYF
cdr3_nt: TGCGCCAGCAGCTTCGGAGATACGCAGTATTTT

d_call: .
v_call: TRBV7-2
j_call: TRBJ2-7
clone_size: .
cdr3_aa: CASSLGRGDEQYF
cdr3_nt: TGTGCCAGCAGCTTAGGCAGGGGGGACGAGCAGTACTTC

d_call: .
v_call: TRBV11-2
j_call: TRBJ1-2
clone_size: .
cdr3_aa: CASSLGGRASYGYTF
cdr3_nt: TGTGCCAGCAGCTTAGGCGGCAGGGCGAGCTATGGCTACACCTTC

d_call: TRBD1
v_call: TRBV27
j_call: TRBJ2-7
clone_size: .
cdr3_aa: CASRRTGDNDEQYF
cdr3_nt: TGTGCCAGCAGAAGAACAGGGGATAACGACGAGCAGTACTTC

d_call: .
v_call: TRBV11-2
j_call: TRBJ1-1
clone_size: once
cdr3_aa: CASSLAIGNTEAFF
cdr3_nt: TGTGCCAGCAGCCTGGCGATAGGGAACACTGAAGCTTTCTTT

d_call: .
v_call: TRBV7-2
j_call: TRBJ2-3
clone_size: once
cdr3_aa: CASSSEGTDTQYF
cdr3_nt: TGTGCCAGCAGCTCTGAAGGTACAGATACGCAGTATTTT

d_call: .
v_call: TRBV10-1
j_call: TRBJ2-3
clone_size: few
cdr3_aa: CASSESGDTQYF
cdr3_nt: TGCGCCAGCAGTGAGTCCGGAGATACGCAGTATTTT

d_call: TRBD2
v_call: TRBV7-2
j_call: TRBJ2-2
clone_size: .
cdr3_aa: CASSWGLVSTGELFF
cdr3_nt: TGTGCCAGCAGCTGGGGACTAGTGAGCACCGGGGAGCTGTTTTTT

d_call: .
v_call: TRBV30
j_call: TRBJ2-7
clone_size: few
cdr3_aa: CAWRRDGPGEQYF
cdr3_nt: TGTGCCTGGAGGAGAGACGGTCCGGGCGAGCAGTACTTC

d_call: TRBD2
v_call: TRBV4-1
j_call: TRBJ2-1
clone_size: .
cdr3_aa: CASSQAGTSGNNEQFF
cdr3_nt: TGCGCCAGCAGCCAAGCCGGGACTAGCGGAAACAATGAGCAGTTCTTC

d_call: .
v_call: TRBV2
j_call: TRBJ2-3
clone_size: .
cdr3_aa: CASSERGTLTDTQYF
cdr3_nt: TGTGCCAGCAGTGAACGTGGGACTTTAACAGATACGCAGTATTTT

d_call: .
v_call: TRBV29-1
j_call: TRBJ2-3
clone_size: .
cdr3_aa: CSAWTGYTDTQYF
cdr3_nt: TGCAGCGCCTGGACGGGCTACACAGATACGCAGTATTTT

d_call: TRBD1
v_call: TRBV7-2
j_call: TRBJ2-3
clone_size: .
cdr3_aa: CASSRTGTDTQYF
cdr3_nt: TGTGCCAGCAGCCGGACAGGGACAGATACGCAGTATTTT

d_call: .
v_call: TRBV5-6
j_call: TRBJ2-7
clone_size: few
cdr3_aa: CASSLPSYEQYF
cdr3_nt: TGTGCCAGCAGCTTGCCGTCCTACGAGCAGTACTTC